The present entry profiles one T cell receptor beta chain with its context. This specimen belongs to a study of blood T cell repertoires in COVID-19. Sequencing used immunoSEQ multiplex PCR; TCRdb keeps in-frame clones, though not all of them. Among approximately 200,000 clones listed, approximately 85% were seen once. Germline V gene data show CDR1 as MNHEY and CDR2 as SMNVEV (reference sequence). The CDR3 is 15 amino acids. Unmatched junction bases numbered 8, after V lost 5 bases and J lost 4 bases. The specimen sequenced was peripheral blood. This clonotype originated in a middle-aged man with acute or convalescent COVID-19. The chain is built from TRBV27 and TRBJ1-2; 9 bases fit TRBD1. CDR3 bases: TGTGCCAGCAGTACGACAGGGGGGCCCGTCTATGGCTACACCTTC. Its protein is CASSTTGGPVYGYTF.